A single sample is the source of the 30 T cell receptor beta chains below, sequenced in a study of shared clonotypes between healthy human individuals. Naive-designated CD8 cells lacked CD45RO, were positively enriched for CCR7, and omitted terminally differentiated effector memory CD45RA+ cells. The table came from immunoSEQ multiplex PCR; TCRdb's copy has only in-frame clones and leaves some out. The sample records 560,000 or so clones, about 95% being singletons. Sequences were obtained from naive CD8+ T cells sorted from blood. The receptors here all came from a woman aged 25 to 39 in good health.

The chain recombines TRBV10-3 with TRBJ2-3; D ambiguous. The germline V and J ends were trimmed by 0 bases and 7 bases, with 11 bases remaining between them. Germline V gene lookup returns CDR1 ENHRY and CDR2 SYGVKD. The CDR3 contains 14 residues. The CDR3 here is CAISESSLFYTQYF. The CDR3 bases are TGTGCCATCAGTGAGTCTTCCCTTTTTTATACGCAGTATTTT.

J is TRBJ1-2 and V is TRBV7-3, with 8 bases aligning to TRBD1. The CDR3 extends over 14 amino acids. CDR1 and CDR2 from the germline V gene are SGHTA and FQGTGA. The J segment lost 4 bases and the V segment lost 5 bases, leaving 6 bases of the junction unmatched. The CDR3 nucleotides are TGTGCCAGCAGCGGACAGGGATGCCTCTATGGCTACACCTTC. Translating it yields CASSGQGCLYGYTF.

The chain employs TRBV19 and TRBJ2-5; D uncertain. The J call may be incorrect, as the DNA end agrees better with TRBJ2-7. The CDR3 totals 11 residues. Germline values: CDR1 LNHDA, CDR2 SQIVND (reference sequence). In DNA form, the CDR3 reads TGTGCCACTACAGACTCCTACGAGCAGTACTTC. It specifies CATTDSYEQYF.

V gene TRBV2 combines with J gene TRBJ2-3, with D uncertain. Germline CDR1 and CDR2: SNHLY and FYNNEI. The germline V and J ends were trimmed by 8 bases and 0 bases, with 9 bases remaining between them. CDR3 size: 13 residues. The CDR3 region is CASLGSSTDTQYF. In DNA, the CDR3 is TGTGCCAGCCTTGGTTCTAGCACAGATACGCAGTATTTT.

This clone was detected once. The chain joins TRBV27 to TRBJ2-1, with a weak D call TRBD2 (6 bases). V lost 5 bases and J lost 10, with 15 bases in between. This CDR3 comprises 13 residues. From germline, CDR1 is MNHEY and CDR2 SMNVEV (reference sequence). For the CDR3, the DNA is TGTGCCAGCAGTCCCACTAGCTCCGGAGAGCAGTTCTTC. Translating gives CASSPTSSGEQFF.

The V call is TRBV28, the J call TRBJ2-3; TRBD2 matches 9 bases. This CDR3 comprises 20 residues. V was clipped by 1 base and J by 3 bases; unmatched bases: 17. Germline assignment: CDR1 MDHEN and CDR2 SYDVKM. As DNA, the CDR3 is TGTGCCAGCAGTTTATATGTCCGTATCCCTTTAGCGGGAGAGACAGATACGCAGTATTTT. Protein: CASSLYVRIPLAGETDTQYF.

The V gene is TRBV7-6, the J gene TRBJ2-7; 7 nucleotides match TRBD2. J was trimmed by 2 bases and V by 5 bases; bases with no gene match: 6. Germline V CDR1 and CDR2: SGHVS, FNYEAQ. The CDR3 is 14 residues long. CDR3 in amino acids: CASSNKGGAYEQYF. Here the CDR3 DNA reads TGTGCCAGCAGCAACAAGGGAGGGGCCTACGAGCAGTACTTC.

This chain links TRBV5-6 with TRBJ2-7; the D gene is possibly TRBD2 (6 bases). Germline CDR1 reads SGHDT; CDR2 reads YYEEEE. With 4 bases removed from V and 3 bases from J, the gap between germline ends came to 11 bases. The CDR3 is made up of 13 amino acids. CDR3 nucleotides: TGTGCCAGCAGCCGCTCGCGGGACTACGAGCAGTACTTC. Translation gives CASSRSRDYEQYF.

The rearrangement links TRBV6-5 to TRBJ1-1; TRBD1 aligns across 8 bases. Looked up from germline, CDR1 is MNHEY and CDR2 is SVGAGI. CDR3 length: 14 residues. V shed 6 bases and J 5 bases; nucleotides not matched to a gene: 8. DNA for the CDR3: TGTGCCAGCAGACAGACAGGGGAAAGTACTGAAGCTTTCTTT. It is translated as CASRQTGESTEAFF.

This clone was seen a single time. V and J are TRBV7-9 and TRBJ2-3; TRBD2 matches 7 bases. Germline CDR1 is SEHNR and CDR2 is FQNEAQ (reference sequence). Unmatched junction bases numbered 6, after V lost 3 bases and J lost 0 bases. CDR3 length: 16 amino acids. The CDR3 sequence: CASSFVPTSSTDTQYF. CDR3 sequence (DNA): TGTGCCAGCAGCTTCGTCCCGACTAGCAGCACAGATACGCAGTATTTT.

The V and J genes are TRBV27 and TRBJ1-2, with unresolved D. The germline gives CDR1 MNHEY, CDR2 SMNVEV (reference sequence). The CDR3 sequence is 13 residues long. V gave up 0 bases and J gave up 8 bases, with 10 bases separating them. This chain's CDR3 is CASSLSFGRGYTF. CDR3 nucleotides: TGTGCCAGCAGTTTATCGTTCGGAAGGGGCTACACCTTC.

This chain links TRBV10-1 with TRBJ2-1; TRBD1 or TRBD2 may be the D gene (5 bases each). This CDR3 comprises 17 residues. Germline CDR1 is WNHNN and CDR2 is SYGVQD (reference sequence). Trimming shortened V by 0 bases and J by 9 bases, and 21 bases separated the two germline ends. The chain's CDR3 is CASSESSVGAGVGEQFF. The CDR3 DNA follows: TGCGCCAGCAGTGAGTCATCTGTTGGGGCGGGCGTTGGTGAGCAGTTCTTC.

The gene calls are TRBV4-1 and TRBJ2-7; 12 bases line up with TRBD1. Trimming at V came to 2 bases and at J to 6 bases, leaving 8 bases not matched to a gene. CDR1 and CDR2 (germline): MGHRA, YSYEKL. The CDR3 covers 16 residues. CDR3 nucleotide sequence: TGCGCCAGCAGCCAATGGTACCGGGACAGGGGGCTCGAGCAGTACTTC. Amino acid sequence: CASSQWYRDRGLEQYF.

The chain recombines TRBV19 with TRBJ2-7; D is possibly TRBD2 (6 bases). Looked up from germline, CDR1 is LNHDA and CDR2 is SQIVND (reference sequence). V lost 5 bases and J lost 2, with 16 bases in between. CDR3 length: 15 residues. In DNA form, the CDR3 reads TGTGCCAGTAGTGCAAGCCGGGACTGGGCCTACGAGCAGTACTTC. Residues: CASSASRDWAYEQYF.

The gene calls are TRBV5-1 and TRBJ2-7, with 9 nucleotides matching TRBD1. Germline V CDR1 and CDR2: SGHRS, YFSETQ. With V trimmed by 6 bases and J by 2 bases, 6 bases remained unmatched. The CDR3 covers 14 residues. The CDR3 nucleotides read TGCGCCAGCATGACCGGGACAGGGACCTACGAGCAGTACTTC. Translating it yields CASMTGTGTYEQYF.

CDR3 nucleotide sequence: TGCAGCGTTGAAGATCGGGGTAGCGGGTCCTCCTACAATGAGCAGTTCTTC. Amino acids: CSVEDRGSGSSYNEQFF. The V gene is TRBV29-1, the J gene TRBJ2-1; TRBD2 matches at 7 bases. The V gene end was trimmed by 0 bases and the J gene end by 0 bases; junction bases not matched to a gene: 8. The CDR3 has 17 amino acids. In germline, CDR1 is SQVTM, CDR2 ANQGSEA.

The chain links TRBV28 to TRBJ2-7; either TRBD1 or TRBD2 may supply D (7 bases each). CDR3 size: 14 residues. Trimming took off 6 bases at V and 3 bases at J, with 15 bases between the two ends. CDR1 is MDHEN, CDR2 SYDVKM, per germline. The CDR3 spells CASRRTGEGYEQYF. CDR3 nucleotide sequence: TGTGCCAGCAGACGTACAGGGGAGGGCTACGAGCAGTACTTC.

This chain joins TRBV25-1 and TRBJ1-1, with D maybe TRBD1 (5 bases). V dropped 2 bases and J dropped 5 bases, with 15 bases sitting between them. The CDR3 length is 15 residues. CDR1 and CDR2 (germline): MGHDK, SYGVNS. The CDR3 sequence: CASSEQGFGGTEAFF. CDR3 coding DNA: TGTGCCAGCAGTGAACAGGGTTTTGGGGGGACTGAAGCTTTCTTT.

The chain uses TRBV5-6 and TRBJ2-2; D remains unclear. V was trimmed by 3 bases and J by 5 bases, leaving 20 bases between them. Looked up from germline, CDR1 is SGHDT and CDR2 is YYEEEE. The CDR3 contains 17 residues. CDR3 in amino acids: CASSSGRWHLRTGELFF. CDR3 in DNA: TGTGCCAGCAGCTCCGGGCGGTGGCATTTGCGGACCGGGGAGCTGTTTTTT.

This chain uses TRBV5-6 with TRBJ2-3; 7 nucleotides match TRBD2. J lost 6 bases, V lost 4 bases, and 14 bases had no gene match. CDR1 SGHDT and CDR2 YYEEEE come from the germline V gene. This CDR3 spans 16 amino acids. This CDR3 is CASSPWSGTLSDTQYF. CDR3 bases: TGTGCCAGCAGCCCCTGGAGCGGGACCTTATCGGATACGCAGTATTTT.

As DNA, the CDR3 is TGTGCCAGCACGGTGACTAGCGGGAGATACAATGAGCAGTTCTTC. Protein sequence: CASTVTSGRYNEQFF. V and J are TRBV7-9 and TRBJ2-1, with TRBD2 identical over 12 bases. V lost 7 bases, J lost 4 bases, and 5 bases stayed unmatched. The CDR3 has 15 residues. Germline CDR1 reads SEHNR; CDR2 reads FQNEAQ (reference sequence).

The CDR3 region is CASSPRQGPLHF. CDR3 bases: TGTGCCAGCAGTCCGAGACAGGGACCCCTCCACTTT. V usage is TRBV27 and J usage is TRBJ1-6, with 7 positions matching TRBD1. The CDR3 totals 12 residues. The V and J ends lost 5 bases and 12 bases, in that order; junction bases with no gene match: 4. CDR1 and CDR2 (germline): MNHEY, SMNVEV (reference sequence).

In the case of this clone: Other DNA sequences within the sample encode an identical CDR3. V is TRBV19 and J is TRBJ2-5; TRBD1 aligns across 7 bases. The DNA end is more similar to TRBJ2-7, so the J call may be wrong. The CDR3 has 14 residues. The germline CDR1 and CDR2 sequences are LNHDA and SQIVND (reference sequence). CDR3 DNA sequence: TGTGCCAGTAGTCCAGGAACAGGGGCCTACGAGCAGTACTTC. Translated, it gives CASSPGTGAYEQYF.

On this clone itself: Other DNA sequences in this specimen translate into the identical CDR3. The chain is built from TRBV6-5 and TRBJ2-1, with 7 bases lining up with TRBD1. Germline trimming cut 8 bases from V and 10 bases from J; bases unmatched to any gene: 17. The CDR3 is made up of 15 amino acids. Germline CDR1 and CDR2: MNHEY and SVGAGI. The chain's CDR3 is CASYLSRGPTSEQFF. The CDR3 coding sequence is TGTGCCAGCTATCTTTCGAGGGGGCCGACGAGCGAGCAGTTCTTC.

Remarks on this clone: This same CDR3 is encoded by further DNA sequences in the sample. This chain uses TRBV27 with TRBJ1-5; D not resolved. The germline V gene encodes CDR1 MNHEY and CDR2 SMNVEV (reference sequence). The CDR3 length is 15 residues. V lost 3 bases and J lost 0, with 9 bases in between. The CDR3 sequence: CASSFGGYSNQPQHF. CDR3 nucleotides: TGTGCCAGCAGTTTTGGAGGATATAGCAATCAGCCCCAGCATTTT.

The V call is TRBV9, the J call TRBJ2-5, with D perhaps matching TRBD2 (5 bases). V lost 4 bases and J lost 7, with 14 bases in between. Germline V gene lookup returns CDR1 SGDLS and CDR2 YYNGEE. This CDR3 contains 13 residues. CDR3 sequence reads: CASSPPREGTQYF. Written as DNA, the CDR3 is TGTGCCAGCAGCCCCCCCCGGGAAGGGACCCAGTACTTC.

This clone was seen a single time. The limits of the CDR3 on the DNA are not certain, so only TCRdb's listed CDR3 is given. V gene TRBV29-1 combines with J gene TRBJ2-3. Germline V gene data show CDR1 as SQVTM and CDR2 as ANQGSEA. The CDR3 length is 11 residues, termini included. The CDR3 reads CSVWERDTQYF.

The chain employs TRBV19 and TRBJ2-7; 14 positions agree with TRBD2. The CDR3 loop spans 15 amino acids. Germline V gives CDR1 LNHDA, CDR2 SQIVND (reference sequence). The V and J ends lost 5 bases and 6 bases, in that order; junction bases with no gene match: 6. As DNA, the CDR3 is TGTGCCAGTAGTCCATCGACTAGCGGGAGGGGCGAGCAGTACTTC. It specifies CASSPSTSGRGEQYF.

The V and J genes are TRBV7-9 and TRBJ1-6; D is perhaps TRBD1 (5 bases). V lost 5 bases to trimming and J lost 8 bases, with 13 bases between them. Germline V gene lookup returns CDR1 SEHNR and CDR2 FQNEAQ (reference sequence). CDR3 size: 14 residues. CDR3 sequence: CASSAGTDYSPLHF. The CDR3 nucleotides are TGTGCCAGCAGCGCTGGGACTGATTATTCACCCCTCCACTTT.

A single count supports this clone. The J gene is TRBJ2-1, the V gene TRBV7-2, with D perhaps TRBD2 (5 bases). The CDR3 is 14 residues long. Trimming stripped 4 bases from V and 3 bases from J, with 10 bases between. Germline V gives CDR1 SGHTA, CDR2 FQGNSA. The CDR3 DNA sequence: TGTGCCAGCAGCTCTAGCACGTTCTACAATGAGCAGTTCTTC. Its protein is CASSSSTFYNEQFF.